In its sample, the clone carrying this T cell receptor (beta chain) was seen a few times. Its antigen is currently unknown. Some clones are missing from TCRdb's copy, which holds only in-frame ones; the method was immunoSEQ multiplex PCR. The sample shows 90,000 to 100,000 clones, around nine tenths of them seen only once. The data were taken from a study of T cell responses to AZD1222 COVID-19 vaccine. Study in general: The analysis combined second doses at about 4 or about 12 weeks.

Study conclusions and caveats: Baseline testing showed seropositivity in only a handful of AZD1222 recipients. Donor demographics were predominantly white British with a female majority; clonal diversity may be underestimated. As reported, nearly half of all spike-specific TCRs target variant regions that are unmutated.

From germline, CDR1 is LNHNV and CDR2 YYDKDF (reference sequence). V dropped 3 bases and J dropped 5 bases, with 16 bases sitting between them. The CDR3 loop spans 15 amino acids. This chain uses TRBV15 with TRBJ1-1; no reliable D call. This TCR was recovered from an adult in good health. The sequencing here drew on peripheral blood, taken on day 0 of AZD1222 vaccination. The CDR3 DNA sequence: TGTGCCACCAGCAGCCGCACTTTCCTGGAGACTGAAGCTTTCTTT. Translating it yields CATSSRTFLETEAFF.